Below are 4 T cell receptor beta chains sequenced from a single sample in a study of blood T cell repertoires in COVID-19. Sequencing used immunoSEQ multiplex PCR; TCRdb keeps in-frame clones, though not all of them. The table has about 170,000 clones, around nine tenths seen once. Input material: peripheral blood. Every receptor here comes from an elderly woman with COVID-19, enrolled during active disease.

The rearrangement joins TRBV10-3 to TRBJ2-7; TRBD1 matches 8 bases. The CDR3 covers 14 residues. J lost 2 bases, V lost 6 bases, and 6 bases had no gene match. CDR1 and CDR2 from the germline V gene are ENHRY and SYGVKD. Here the CDR3 DNA reads TGTGCCATCAGGAGGGACAGGAGCACCTACGAGCAGTACTTC. It encodes CAIRRDRSTYEQYF.

The chain recombines TRBV27 with TRBJ2-7; 7 bases are a match to TRBD2. Per germline, CDR1 MNHEY and CDR2 SMNVEV (reference sequence). The CDR3 spans 13 residues. With V trimmed by 4 bases and J by 3 bases, 3 bases remained unmatched. Written as DNA, the CDR3 is TGTGCCAGCAGTTCGTGGGGGGGCTACGAGCAGTACTTC. Its protein product is CASSSWGGYEQYF.

Only a few counts were recorded for this clone. The rearrangement joins TRBV28 to TRBJ1-2; D ambiguous. Germline V gene data show CDR1 as MDHEN and CDR2 as SYDVKM. V lost 6 bases to trimming and J lost 4 bases, with 12 bases between them. The CDR3 contains 13 residues. In DNA form, the CDR3 reads TGTGCCAGCAGCCTCGGACTGACCTATGGCTACACCTTC. Translation gives CASSLGLTYGYTF.

The chain links TRBV28 to TRBJ1-1; 8 bases agree with TRBD1. J was trimmed by 5 bases and V by 4 bases; bases with no gene match: 9. CDR1 and CDR2 from the germline V gene are MDHEN and SYDVKM. This CDR3 is built from 15 residues. CDR3 residues: CASSSRTGLGTEAFF. DNA for the CDR3: TGTGCCAGCAGTTCTAGGACAGGGCTGGGGACTGAAGCTTTCTTT.